Presented here are 14 T cell receptor beta chains from one specimen sequenced in a study of cytomegalovirus exposure and HLA in healthy donors. Primers for the PCR totalled 60 Vbeta and 13 Jbeta. Method: immunoSEQ multiplex PCR; TCRdb's copy keeps in-frame clones and lacks some. The repertoire has around 140,000 clones, approximately 85% of them found once; the top ten carry 0.45% to 0.6%. Sequencing used PBMCs. All receptors come from a woman aged 40 to 50 in good health and CMV-seronegative.

This clone was counted only a few times. This chain links TRBV5-1 with TRBJ2-4, with D perhaps TRBD2 (6 bases). Germline V CDR1 and CDR2: SGHRS, YFSETQ. V was pared by 0 bases and J by 0 bases, with 10 bases between. There are 16 residues in the CDR3. The CDR3: CASSLVSGLAKNIQYF. In DNA form, the CDR3 reads TGCGCCAGCAGCTTGGTGAGCGGGCTAGCCAAAAACATTCAGTACTTC.

In DNA form, the CDR3 reads TGTGCCAGCAGCCCGTGCCGGGGGGTTGCAACTAATGAAAAACTGTTTTTT. Protein sequence: CASSPCRGVATNEKLFF. The V call is TRBV21-1, the J call TRBJ1-4. TRBV21-1 is designated a pseudogene. The CDR3 is 17 residues long.

This clone appeared once. The junction and the germline gene differ at one end; a read error may be behind it. The gene calls are TRBV7-9 and TRBJ2-3; the match to TRBD2 covers 7 bases. The CDR3 has 16 residues. CDR1 is SEHNR, CDR2 FQNEAQ, per germline (reference sequence). CDR3 amino acids: CSSSLGLAESTDTQYF. In DNA, the CDR3 is TGTTCCAGCAGCTTAGGGCTAGCGGAAAGCACAGATACGCAGTATTTT.

The chain recombines TRBV5-5 with TRBJ2-7; D might be TRBD2 (5 bases). Trimming removed 3 bases at V and 7 bases at J, with 17 bases between. The CDR3 is 14 amino acids. CDR1 SGHKS and CDR2 YYEKEE come from the germline V gene (reference sequence). The DNA of the CDR3 is TGTGCCAGCAGCTCCCAAAAGCGGACGATGGAGCAGTACTTC. Translating gives CASSSQKRTMEQYF. Looking up the rest from reference TRBV5-5 and TRBJ2-7 gives the full variable domain: DAGVTQSPTHLIKTRGQQVTLRCSPISGHKSVSWYQQVLGQGPQFIFQYYEKEERGRGNFPDRFSARQFPNYSSELNVNALLLGDSALYLCASSSQKRTMEQYFGPGTRLTVT.

The chain combines TRBV11-3 with TRBJ2-5, with a possible D match to TRBD1 (6 bases). The CDR3 runs 12 residues. The germline V gene encodes CDR1 SGHNT and CDR2 YENEEA. Trimming took off 8 bases at V and 1 base at J, with 8 bases between the two ends. DNA of the CDR3: TGTGCCAGCGGGGGCAGCCAAGAGACCCAGTACTTC. Its translation is CASGGSQETQYF.

The chain combines TRBV18 with TRBJ2-7, with a tentative D call TRBD2 (5 bases). The V gene lost 5 bases and the J gene lost 1 base, with 9 bases spanning the gap. The CDR3 consists of 13 residues. CDR1 is KGHSH and CDR2 is LQKENI in the germline V gene. CDR3 in DNA: TGTGCCAGCTCAGAGGGATTATCCTACGAGCAGTACTTC. Translating it yields CASSEGLSYEQYF.

This sequence joins TRBV9 and TRBJ1-2; TRBD1 agrees at 11 bases. Unmatched junction bases numbered 6, after V lost 0 bases and J lost 8 bases. In germline, CDR1 is SGDLS, CDR2 YYNGEE. The CDR3 sequence is 15 residues long. CDR3 protein: CASSVAGQGASGYTF. CDR3 sequence (DNA): TGTGCCAGCAGCGTAGCAGGACAGGGGGCGAGCGGCTACACCTTC.

The CDR3 region is CASSASPRVVAGNTIYF. CDR3 DNA sequence: TGTGCCAGCAGCGCCTCCCCCCGTGTGGTAGCTGGAAACACCATATATTTT. This chain joins TRBV9 and TRBJ1-3, with D unclear. The germline V and J ends were trimmed by 3 bases and 2 bases, with 18 bases remaining between them. The CDR3 contains 17 residues. Looked up from germline, CDR1 is SGDLS and CDR2 is YYNGEE.

This rearrangement joins TRBV10-3 to TRBJ2-7; D is perhaps TRBD2 (6 bases). Per the germline V gene, CDR1 is ENHRY and CDR2 is SYGVKD. V dropped 3 bases and J dropped 3 bases, with 15 bases sitting between them. The length of the CDR3 is 15 residues. The CDR3 sequence is CAISDPIGRDYEQYF. The CDR3 DNA reads as TGTGCCATCAGTGATCCCATCGGGCGGGACTACGAGCAGTACTTC.

This clone was counted between two and nine times. This sequence joins TRBV6-5 and TRBJ1-4, with D perhaps matching TRBD1 (6 bases). CDR3 size: 13 residues. The germline CDR1 and CDR2 sequences are MNHEY and SVGAGI. Trimming removed 6 bases at V and 8 bases at J, with 13 bases between. For the CDR3, the DNA is TGTGCCAGCAGCCTTGGGGGGGGCGAAAAACTGTTTTTT. This codes for CASSLGGGEKLFF.

The chain joins TRBV6-6 to TRBJ2-7; D not certain. The V and J ends lost 6 bases and 3 bases respectively, with 6 bases between them. The CDR3 is 11 amino acids. CDR1 is MNHNY and CDR2 is SVGAGI in the germline V gene (reference sequence). The CDR3 loop is CASSSLYEQYF. The CDR3 region has the DNA TGTGCCAGCAGCTCCCTCTACGAGCAGTACTTC.

Of note for this clone: One end of the junction is discordant with germline, which a read error may explain. The rearrangement joins TRBV10-2 to TRBJ1-2; tentative D call: TRBD1 (5 bases). Germline-derived CDR1 and CDR2 are WSHSY and SAAADI. This CDR3 has 13 residues. The CDR3 spells CAISDGRDYGYTF. Written as DNA, the CDR3 is TGTGCCATCAGTGACGGCAGGGACTATGGCTACACCTTC.

The chain's CDR3 is CSGRLAGSDTQYF. DNA for the CDR3: TGCAGCGGTAGACTAGCGGGGTCTGATACGCAGTATTTT. The chain carries TRBV29-1 and TRBJ2-3, with 11 nucleotides matching TRBD2. Germline CDR1 SQVTM, CDR2 ANQGSEA. V lost 7 bases and J lost 6; bases outside the gene matches: 6. There are 13 residues in the CDR3.

V is TRBV5-1 and J is TRBJ2-5; D is undetermined. Germline V gene data show CDR1 as SGHRS and CDR2 as YFSETQ. Trimming cost V 4 bases and J 0 bases, with 13 bases left between them. CDR3 length: 15 residues. The CDR3 DNA reads as TGCGCCAGCAGCCTCCTTCCCGCGTACCAAGAGACCCAGTACTTC. The encoded protein is CASSLLPAYQETQYF.